The following is a T cell receptor beta chain sequence with its context. Its matching antigen is unknown. A much bigger clone sits one base away, suggesting this may be a read error. The CDR3 carries no conserved terminal phenylalanine or tryptophan, so it likely arises from a read error. The DNA is omitted, as the CDR3 cannot be located on it reliably, and the CDR3 follows TCRdb's listing. A template switching step contributed a universal primer site, while unique molecular identifiers were present in the cDNA. TCRdb independently ran MiXCR on the 5' RACE reads; one entry per CDR3 protein. Here the sample spans approximately 300,000 distinct CDR3 sequences, 9.5% being singletons. Germline values: CDR1 MNHEY, CDR2 SVGEGT. The CDR3 is 10 residues long, ends included. The entry originates in a study of identical twins. General study findings and limits: Its conclusions, products of cross-sectional statistical analysis, did not come from following the same donors. Where beta out-of-frame sequences were concerned, excess twin sharing was weaker.

These data also featured in a second study, about yellow fever vaccine responses in identical twins.

Sequencing was performed on CD8+ T cells sorted from blood. The gene calls are TRBV6-2 or TRBV6-3 and TRBJ2-1; the D call TRBD1 from the table was never checked on the DNA. The TCR was taken from a woman younger than 30 in good health. The CDR3 region is CASRDGALFY.